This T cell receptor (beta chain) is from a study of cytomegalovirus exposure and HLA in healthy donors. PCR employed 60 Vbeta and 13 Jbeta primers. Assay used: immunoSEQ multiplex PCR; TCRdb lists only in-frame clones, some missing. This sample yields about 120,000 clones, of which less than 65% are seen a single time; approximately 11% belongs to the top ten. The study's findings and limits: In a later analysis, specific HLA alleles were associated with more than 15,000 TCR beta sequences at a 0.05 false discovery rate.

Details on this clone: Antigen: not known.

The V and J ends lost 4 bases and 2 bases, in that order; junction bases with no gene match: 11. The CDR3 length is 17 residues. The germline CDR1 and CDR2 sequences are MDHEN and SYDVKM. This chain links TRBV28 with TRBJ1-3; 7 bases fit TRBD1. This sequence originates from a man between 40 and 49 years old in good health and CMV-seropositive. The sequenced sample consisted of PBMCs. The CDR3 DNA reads TGTGCCAGCAGTTCCGTCATAAGACAGGGAACTGGAAACACCATATATTTT. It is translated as CASSSVIRQGTGNTIYF. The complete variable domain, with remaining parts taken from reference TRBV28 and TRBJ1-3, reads DVKVTQSSRYLVKRTGEKVFLECVQDMDHENMFWYRQDPGLGLRLIYFSYDVKMKEKGDIPEGYSVSREKKERFSLILESASTNQTSMYLCASSSVIRQGTGNTIYFGEGSWLTVV.